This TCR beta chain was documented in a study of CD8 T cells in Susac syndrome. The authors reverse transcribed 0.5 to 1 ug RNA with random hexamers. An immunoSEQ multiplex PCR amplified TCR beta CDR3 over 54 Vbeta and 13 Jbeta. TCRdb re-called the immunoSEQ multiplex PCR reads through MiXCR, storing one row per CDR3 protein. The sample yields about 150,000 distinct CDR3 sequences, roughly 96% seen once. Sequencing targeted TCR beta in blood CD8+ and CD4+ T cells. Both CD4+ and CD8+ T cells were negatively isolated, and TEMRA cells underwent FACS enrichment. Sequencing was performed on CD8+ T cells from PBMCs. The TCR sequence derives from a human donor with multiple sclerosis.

This CDR3 reads CASSIGQETQYF. CDR3 nucleotide sequence: TGTGCCAGTAGTATCGGCCAAGAGACCCAGTACTTC. The chain links TRBV19 to TRBJ2-5; unclear D gene. V was pared by 3 bases and J by 1 base, with 3 bases between. The CDR3 contains 12 residues. Germline assignment: CDR1 LNHDA and CDR2 SQIVND (reference sequence). Looking up the rest from reference TRBV19 and TRBJ2-5 gives the full variable domain: DGGITQSPKYLFRKEGQNVTLSCEQNLNHDAMYWYRQDPGQGLRLIYYSQIVNDFQKGDIAEGYSVSREKKESFPLTVTSAQKNPTAFYLCASSIGQETQYFGPGTRLLVL.